This T cell receptor beta chain emerged from a study of T cells in Graves' hyperthyroidism and ophthalmopathy. Study-wide results and caveats: Expanded thyroid clonotypes (above 0.001) were mostly also found in blood. The model's output predicted ophthalmopathy at a median of roughly seven months prior to onset.

V lost 4 bases and J lost 8; bases outside the gene matches: 7. The CDR3 is 15 amino acids. The germline CDR1 and CDR2 sequences are SGHAT and FQNNGV. Researchers amplified the TCR beta CDR3 regions from RNA transcripts. The HTBI primer set drove a first-round RT-PCR of the TCR CDR3. Each CDR3 protein gets one entry after TCRdb re-called the multiplex PCR reads with MiXCR. In the table there are some 460,000 distinct CDR3 sequences, approximately 14% of which are singletons. This clonotype was seen repeatedly, ten times or more. Its antigen is not identified. The specimen sequenced was blood. V usage is TRBV11-2 and J usage is TRBJ2-1, with TRBD2 identical over 11 bases. This sequence was found in a woman aged 18-29 years with Graves' hyperthyroidism. CDR3 coding DNA: TGTGCCAGCAGCTACACTAGCGGGAGTGTCTATGAGCAGTTCTTC. It encodes CASSYTSGSVYEQFF.